What follows are 9 T cell receptor beta chains derived from one specimen sequenced in a study of shared clonotypes between healthy human individuals. Assay: immunoSEQ multiplex PCR; the TCRdb copy retains only in-frame clones and omits some. The repertoire includes roughly 1,500,000 clones, 98% of them detected once, and less than 0.55% sits in the top ten. Sequencing was carried out using naive CD4+ T cells sorted from blood. Subset of the sample: CD45RA+ positively selected. These receptors came from a man aged 30 to 39 in good health.

This sequence joins TRBV19 and TRBJ1-1; the D gene is possibly TRBD1 (6 bases). The CDR3 runs 12 residues. Per germline, CDR1 LNHDA and CDR2 SQIVND (reference sequence). Trimming cost V 4 bases and J 11 bases, with 14 bases left between them. The CDR3 here is CASSTLQGRAFF. The CDR3 DNA is TGTGCCAGTAGTACCCTACAGGGCCGGGCTTTCTTT.

This chain connects TRBV9 to TRBJ2-3, with D unresolved. CDR3 length: 15 amino acids. CDR1 and CDR2 (germline): SGDLS, YYNGEE. Trimming pared 0 bases from V and 2 bases from J, leaving 10 bases between. CDR3: CASSVEVYLTDTQYF. The CDR3 nucleotides are TGTGCCAGCAGCGTAGAGGTATATCTCACAGATACGCAGTATTTT.

This sequence joins TRBV18 and TRBJ2-7; D not certain. V shed 0 bases and J shed 3 bases, with 12 bases lying between them. Germline CDR1 and CDR2: KGHSH and LQKENI. The CDR3 covers 15 residues. The CDR3 nucleotides read TGTGCCAGCTCACCACCCCACGGAACACGCTACGAGCAGTACTTC. Translating it yields CASSPPHGTRYEQYF.

This chain joins TRBV18 and TRBJ2-2; maybe TRBD1 (5 bases). The CDR3 has 14 amino acids. V lost 5 bases and J 4 bases, leaving 11 bases between the germline ends. Germline values: CDR1 KGHSH, CDR2 LQKENI. The CDR3 spells CASSSQGSTGELFF. As DNA, the CDR3 is TGTGCCAGCTCATCGCAGGGCTCCACCGGGGAGCTGTTTTTT.

This chain joins TRBV30 and TRBJ2-7; the D is unclear. V shed 2 bases and J shed 2 bases, with 7 bases lying between them. CDR1 and CDR2 (germline): GTSNPN, SVGIG (reference sequence). This CDR3 comprises 12 residues. The CDR3 region has the DNA TGTGCCTGGAGTCCGAGTACCTACGAGCAGTACTTC. Its translation: CAWSPSTYEQYF.

The genes are TRBV5-6 and TRBJ2-7; D might be TRBD1 (5 bases). Trimming took off 3 bases at V and 7 bases at J, with 17 bases between the two ends. This CDR3 has 14 residues. Germline loops: CDR1 SGHDT, CDR2 YYEEEE. Here the CDR3 reads CASSYQGSLEEQYF. CDR3 bases: TGTGCCAGCAGCTACCAGGGATCTTTAGAAGAGCAGTACTTC.

CDR3 coding DNA: TGCGCCAGCAGCACTGGGAGGGCAGAAACCGGGGAGCTGTTTTTT. Its translation is CASSTGRAETGELFF. The rearrangement joins TRBV5-1 to TRBJ2-2; 7 nucleotides match TRBD2. CDR1 is SGHRS and CDR2 is YFSETQ in the germline V gene. The trim removed 4 bases at V and 5 bases at J, leaving 8 bases unmatched. This CDR3 is built from 15 residues.

This CDR3 reads CSVEGRSGANVLTF. In DNA, the CDR3 is TGCAGCGTTGAAGGTCGCTCCGGGGCCAACGTCCTGACTTTC. The chain links TRBV29-1 to TRBJ2-6; D is unresolved. Germline-derived CDR1 and CDR2 are SQVTM and ANQGSEA. This CDR3 region has 14 residues. V was shortened by 1 base and J by 4 bases, with 8 bases between the two germline ends.

In its sample, this clone was seen once. The chain joins TRBV6-1 to TRBJ2-5; possible D gene TRBD1, 5 bases. CDR1 is MNHNS and CDR2 is SASEGT in the germline V gene. The CDR3 is 15 amino acids. V lost 0 bases, J lost 1 base, and 9 bases lay in between. CDR3 sequence (DNA): TGTGCCAGCAGTGAAGCGGGGCCGGTCCAAGAGACCCAGTACTTC. This gives the protein CASSEAGPVQETQYF.